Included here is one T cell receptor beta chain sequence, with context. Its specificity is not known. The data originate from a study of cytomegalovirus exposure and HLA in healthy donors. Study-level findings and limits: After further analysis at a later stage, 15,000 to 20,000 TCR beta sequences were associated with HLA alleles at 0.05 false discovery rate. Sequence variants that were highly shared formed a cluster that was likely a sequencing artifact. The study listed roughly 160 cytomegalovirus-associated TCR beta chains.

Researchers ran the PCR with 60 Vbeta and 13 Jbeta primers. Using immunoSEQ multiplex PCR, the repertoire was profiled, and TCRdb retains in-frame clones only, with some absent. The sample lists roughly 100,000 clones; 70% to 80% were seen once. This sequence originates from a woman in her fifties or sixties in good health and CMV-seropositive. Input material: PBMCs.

The DNA for the CDR3 is TGTGCCAGCAGTTATTTTCGTGGGACATCGAACTATGGCTACACCTTC. This sequence encodes CASSYFRGTSNYGYTF. The chain has TRBV6-6 and TRBJ1-2; D perhaps matches TRBD1 (6 bases). The CDR3 loop spans 16 amino acids. CDR1 is MNHNY, CDR2 SVGAGI, per germline (reference sequence). V lost 3 bases, J lost 2 bases, and 16 bases lay in between.